The source of this T cell receptor beta chain is a study of identical twins. V shed 0 bases and J 6 bases; nucleotides not matched to a gene: 5. The CDR3 runs to 15 residues. Germline CDR1 LGHDT, CDR2 YNNKEL (reference sequence). As concerns this clonotype: Its specificity is unknown.

Study-wide results and caveats: Fewer insertions marked abundant cord blood beta clonotypes; young adult naive trended weakly, memory not at all. Rather than following the same donors, the conclusions depended on cross-sectional statistical analysis.

A universal primer site was incorporated via template switching, and the cDNA contained unique molecular identifiers. TCRdb re-called the 5' RACE reads with MiXCR, one entry per CDR3 protein. The sample yields around 530,000 distinct CDR3 sequences, approximately 16% seen once. In addition, the sample was reused for a study of yellow fever vaccine responses in identical twins.

Sequencing was performed on CD4+ T cells sorted from blood. The rearrangement joins TRBV3-1 to TRBJ2-5; 9 nucleotides match TRBD2. The sequence was collected from a young woman in good health. Here the CDR3 reads CASSQEAGGGKTQYF. The DNA for the CDR3 is TGTGCCAGCAGCCAAGAAGCGGGAGGCGGGAAGACCCAGTACTTC.